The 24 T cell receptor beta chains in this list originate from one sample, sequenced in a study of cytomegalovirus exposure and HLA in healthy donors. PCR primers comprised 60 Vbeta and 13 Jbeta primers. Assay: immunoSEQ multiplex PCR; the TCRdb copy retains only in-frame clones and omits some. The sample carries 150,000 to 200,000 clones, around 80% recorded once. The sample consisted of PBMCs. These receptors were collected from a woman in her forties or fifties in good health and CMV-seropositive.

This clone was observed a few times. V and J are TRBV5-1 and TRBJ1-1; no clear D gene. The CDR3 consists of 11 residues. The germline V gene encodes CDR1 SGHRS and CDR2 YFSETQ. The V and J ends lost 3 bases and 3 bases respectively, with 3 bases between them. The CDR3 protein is CASSSDTEAFF. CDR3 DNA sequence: TGCGCCAGCAGCTCGGACACTGAAGCTTTCTTT.

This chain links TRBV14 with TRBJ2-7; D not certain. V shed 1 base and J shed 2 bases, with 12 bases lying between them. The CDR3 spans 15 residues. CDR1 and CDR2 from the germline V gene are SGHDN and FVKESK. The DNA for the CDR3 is TGTGCCAGCAGCCAAGGAGATACGTTTACCTACGAGCAGTACTTC. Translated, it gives CASSQGDTFTYEQYF.

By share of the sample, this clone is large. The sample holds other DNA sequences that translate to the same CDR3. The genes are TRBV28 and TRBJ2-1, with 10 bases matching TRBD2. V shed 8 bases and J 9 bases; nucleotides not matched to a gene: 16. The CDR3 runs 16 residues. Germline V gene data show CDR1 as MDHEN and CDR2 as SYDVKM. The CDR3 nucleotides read TGTGCCAGCTCGTTGGAGCTAGCGGGAGTTAGGGGTGAGCAGTTCTTC. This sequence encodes CASSLELAGVRGEQFF. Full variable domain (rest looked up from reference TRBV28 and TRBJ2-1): DVKVTQSSRYLVKRTGEKVFLECVQDMDHENMFWYRQDPGLGLRLIYFSYDVKMKEKGDIPEGYSVSREKKERFSLILESASTNQTSMYLCASSLELAGVRGEQFFGPGTRLTVL.

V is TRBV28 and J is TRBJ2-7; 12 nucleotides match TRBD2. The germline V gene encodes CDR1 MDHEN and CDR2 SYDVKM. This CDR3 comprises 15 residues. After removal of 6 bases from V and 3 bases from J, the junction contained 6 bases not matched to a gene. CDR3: CASRLLAGGIYEQYF. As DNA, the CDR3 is TGTGCCAGCAGACTACTAGCGGGAGGCATCTACGAGCAGTACTTC.

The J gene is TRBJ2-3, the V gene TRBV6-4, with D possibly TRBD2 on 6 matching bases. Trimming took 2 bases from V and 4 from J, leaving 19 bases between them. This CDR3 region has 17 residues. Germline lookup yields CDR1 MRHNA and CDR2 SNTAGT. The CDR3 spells CASSDGVGRGRSDTQYF. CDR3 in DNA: TGTGCCAGCAGTGACGGGGTCGGGAGAGGTCGATCAGATACGCAGTATTTT.

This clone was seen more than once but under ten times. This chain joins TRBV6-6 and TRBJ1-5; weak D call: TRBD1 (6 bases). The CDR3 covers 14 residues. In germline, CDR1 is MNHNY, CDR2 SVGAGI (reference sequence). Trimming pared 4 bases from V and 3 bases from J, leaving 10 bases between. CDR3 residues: CASSSGEYNQPQHF. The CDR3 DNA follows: TGTGCCAGCAGTTCAGGGGAATACAATCAGCCCCAGCATTTT.

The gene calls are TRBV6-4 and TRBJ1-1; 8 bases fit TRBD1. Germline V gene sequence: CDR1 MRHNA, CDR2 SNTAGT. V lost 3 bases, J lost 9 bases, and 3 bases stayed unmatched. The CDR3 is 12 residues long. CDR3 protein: CASSDGTGKAFF. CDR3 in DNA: TGTGCCAGCAGTGATGGGACAGGAAAAGCTTTCTTT.

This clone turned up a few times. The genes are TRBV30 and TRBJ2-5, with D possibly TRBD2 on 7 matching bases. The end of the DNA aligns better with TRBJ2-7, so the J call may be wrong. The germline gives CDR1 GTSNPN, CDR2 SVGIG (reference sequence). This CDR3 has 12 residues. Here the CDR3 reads CAWNRGGYEQYF. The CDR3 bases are TGTGCCTGGAATAGGGGGGGGTACGAGCAGTACTTC.

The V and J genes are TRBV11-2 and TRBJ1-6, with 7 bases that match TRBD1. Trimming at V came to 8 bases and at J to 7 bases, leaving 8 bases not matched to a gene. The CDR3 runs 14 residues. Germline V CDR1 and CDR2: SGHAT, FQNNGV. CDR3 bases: TGTGCCAGCCGCCTGGGACAGATAAATTCACCCCTCCACTTT. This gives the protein CASRLGQINSPLHF.

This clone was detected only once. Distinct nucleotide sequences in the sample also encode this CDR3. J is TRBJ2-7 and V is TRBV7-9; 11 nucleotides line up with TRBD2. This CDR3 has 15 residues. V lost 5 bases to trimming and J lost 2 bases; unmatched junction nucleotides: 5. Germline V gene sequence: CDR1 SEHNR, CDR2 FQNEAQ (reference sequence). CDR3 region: CASSLGTSGTYEQYF. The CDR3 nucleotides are TGTGCCAGCAGCCTCGGGACTAGCGGTACCTACGAGCAGTACTTC.

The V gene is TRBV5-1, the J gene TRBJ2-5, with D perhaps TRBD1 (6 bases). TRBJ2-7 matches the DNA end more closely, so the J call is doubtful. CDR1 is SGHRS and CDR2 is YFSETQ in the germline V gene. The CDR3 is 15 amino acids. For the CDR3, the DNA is TGCGCCAGCAGCTTGGACTTTGGACAGAGCTACGAGCAGTACTTC. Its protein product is CASSLDFGQSYEQYF.

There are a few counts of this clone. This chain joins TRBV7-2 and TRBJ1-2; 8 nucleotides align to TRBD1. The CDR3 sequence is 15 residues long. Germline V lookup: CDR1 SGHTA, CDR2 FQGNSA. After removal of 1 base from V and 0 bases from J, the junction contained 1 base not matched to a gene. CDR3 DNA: TGTGCCAGCAGCTTAGTCAGGGGGCCTAACTATGGCTACACCTTC. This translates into CASSLVRGPNYGYTF.

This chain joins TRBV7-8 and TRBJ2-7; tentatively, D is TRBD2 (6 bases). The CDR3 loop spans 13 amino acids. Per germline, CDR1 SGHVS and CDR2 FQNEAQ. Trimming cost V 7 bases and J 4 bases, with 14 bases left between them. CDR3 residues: CASTPGLAYEQYF. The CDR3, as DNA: TGTGCCAGCACCCCGGGACTTGCGTACGAGCAGTACTTC.

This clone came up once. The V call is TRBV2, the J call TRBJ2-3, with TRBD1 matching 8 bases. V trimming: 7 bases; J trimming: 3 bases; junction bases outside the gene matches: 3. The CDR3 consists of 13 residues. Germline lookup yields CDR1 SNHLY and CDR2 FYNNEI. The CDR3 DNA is TGTGCCAGCAATGGACAGGGAACAGATACGCAGTATTTT. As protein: CASNGQGTDTQYF.

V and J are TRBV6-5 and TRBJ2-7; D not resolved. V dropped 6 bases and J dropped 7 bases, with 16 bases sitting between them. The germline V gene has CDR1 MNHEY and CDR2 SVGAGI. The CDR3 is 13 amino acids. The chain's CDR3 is CASRQEASHEQYF. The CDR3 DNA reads TGTGCCAGCAGACAAGAGGCTAGTCATGAGCAGTACTTC.

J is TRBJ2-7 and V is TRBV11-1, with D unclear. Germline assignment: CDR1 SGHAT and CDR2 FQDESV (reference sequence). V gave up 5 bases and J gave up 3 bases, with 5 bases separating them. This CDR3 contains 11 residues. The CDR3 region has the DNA TGTGCCAGCAGCCGCGGCTACGAGCAGTACTTC. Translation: CASSRGYEQYF.

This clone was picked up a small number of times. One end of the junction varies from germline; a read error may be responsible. CDR3 nucleotides: TGTTCCAGCAGTTCCCCAGTGAGCGGACAAGAGACCCAGTACTTC. It yields the protein CSSSSPVSGQETQYF. The chain links TRBV7-9 to TRBJ2-5; possibly TRBD2 for D (5 bases). CDR1 SEHNR and CDR2 FQNEAQ come from the germline V gene (reference sequence). This CDR3 is 15 amino acids long.

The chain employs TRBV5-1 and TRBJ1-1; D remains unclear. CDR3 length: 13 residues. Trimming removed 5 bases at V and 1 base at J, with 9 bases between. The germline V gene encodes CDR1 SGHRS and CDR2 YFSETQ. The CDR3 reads CASSSGPNTEAFF. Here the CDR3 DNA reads TGCGCCAGCAGTTCCGGTCCGAACACTGAAGCTTTCTTT.

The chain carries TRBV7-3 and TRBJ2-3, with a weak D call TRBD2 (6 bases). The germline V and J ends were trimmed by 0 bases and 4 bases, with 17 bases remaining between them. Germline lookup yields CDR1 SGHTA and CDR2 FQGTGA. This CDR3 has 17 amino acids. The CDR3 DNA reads TGTGCCAGCAGCTTAACGGCAGCGGGCGGGTTTGCAGATACGCAGTATTTT. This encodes CASSLTAAGGFADTQYF.

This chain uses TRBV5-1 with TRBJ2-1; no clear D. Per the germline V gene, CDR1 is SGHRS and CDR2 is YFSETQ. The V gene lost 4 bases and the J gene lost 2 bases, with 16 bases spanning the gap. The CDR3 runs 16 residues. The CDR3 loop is CASSPTPLKAYNEQFF. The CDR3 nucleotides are TGCGCCAGCAGCCCGACACCCTTGAAGGCCTACAATGAGCAGTTCTTC.

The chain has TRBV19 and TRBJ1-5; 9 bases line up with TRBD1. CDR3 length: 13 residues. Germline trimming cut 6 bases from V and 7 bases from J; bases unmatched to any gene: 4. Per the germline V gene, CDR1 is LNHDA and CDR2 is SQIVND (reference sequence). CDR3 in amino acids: CASSRTGDQPQHF. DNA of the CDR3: TGTGCCAGTAGCAGGACAGGGGACCAGCCCCAGCATTTT.

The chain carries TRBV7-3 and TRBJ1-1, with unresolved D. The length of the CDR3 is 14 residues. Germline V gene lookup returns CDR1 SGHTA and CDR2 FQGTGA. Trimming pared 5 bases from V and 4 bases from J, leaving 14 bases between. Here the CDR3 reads CASSPSPRLTEAFF. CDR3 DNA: TGTGCCAGCAGCCCATCTCCCAGACTCACTGAAGCTTTCTTT.

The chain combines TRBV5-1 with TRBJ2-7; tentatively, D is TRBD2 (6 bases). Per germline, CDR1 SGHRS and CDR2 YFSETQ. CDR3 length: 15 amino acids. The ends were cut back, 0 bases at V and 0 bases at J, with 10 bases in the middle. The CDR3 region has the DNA TGCGCCAGCAGCTTGGAGCCCGGGAGCTCCTACGAGCAGTACTTC. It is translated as CASSLEPGSSYEQYF. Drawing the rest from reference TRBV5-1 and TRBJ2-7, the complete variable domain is KAGVTQTPRYLIKTRGQQVTLSCSPISGHRSVSWYQQTPGQGLQFLFEYFSETQRNKGNFPGRFSGRQFSNSRSEMNVSTLELGDSALYLCASSLEPGSSYEQYFGPGTRLTVT.

CDR3 protein: CASSPSTGVKTQYF. The CDR3 bases are TGCGCCAGCAGCCCCTCCACGGGGGTAAAGACCCAGTACTTC. V is TRBV5-1 and J is TRBJ2-5; D possibly corresponds to TRBD2 (6 bases). The CDR3 has 14 residues. Germline assignment: CDR1 SGHRS and CDR2 YFSETQ. Trimming took 4 bases from V and 6 from J, leaving 16 bases between them.